Included here is one TCR beta chain sequence, with context. The target of this receptor is not known. Base qualities were left out, and no much larger clone turns up one base away. The data were obtained in a study of CD8+ T cells in alopecia areata (dated 2018 in TCRdb). A note on the overall study: The treated patients took part in an open-label pilot trial in which moderate-to-severe alopecia areata was treated with oral tofacitinib at 5 to 10 mg twice daily. The RNA source kit depended on sample type: the PAXgene miRNA kit for fixed scalp, the miRNeasy kit for PBMCs, and the RNeasy kit for mouse skin. High-throughput TCRbeta sequencing was used to examine T cell clonal expansion in alopecia areata in both the C3H/HeJ mouse model and human patients. Biopsies were taken from tofacitinib-treated patients at baseline and at 4 and 24 weeks of treatment, and a later scalp biopsy was taken in several of the tofacitinib-treated patients. Tofacitinib was given for 6 to 18 months, followed by 6 months of follow-up off drug to assess delayed response and recurrence. TCRbeta CDR3 regions were amplified by immunoSEQ multiplex PCR using 35 Vbeta forward and 13 Jbeta reverse primers. In humans, TCRbeta sequencing was performed on scalp tissue and on sorted CD4+ and CD8+ peripheral blood T cells from healthy controls and from patients with patchy or totalis/universalis alopecia areata. For the treated patients, the SALT score, which quantifies what percentage of scalp surface area is affected, served as the measure of disease severity. Clonality in the scalp was compared among normal scalp (n=4), patchy alopecia areata scalp (n=8), and alopecia totalis/universalis scalp (n=8).

There are 15 amino acids in the CDR3, from cysteine to phenylalanine inclusive. This entry keeps only the CDR3 DNA: 45 bases, framed from base 1. The trim is 1 base for V and 2 bases for J, with a gap of 12 bases between the germline ends. CDR1 and CDR2, looked up from the germline V gene, are SGHTA and FQGNSA. To prepare the library, the immunoSEQ multiplex PCR assay was applied. To provide template for TCR sequencing, every sample had RNA extracted and reverse transcribed into cDNA. First-strand cDNA was synthesized using SuperScript III with a 2:1 mix of oligo-dT and random hexamers. A synthetic immune receptor repertoire was used to gauge amplification bias, and whatever bias remained was removed computationally. On the authors' methods: After raw reads were preprocessed to remove errors, the CDR3 was defined following IMGT conventions as running from the conserved cysteine to phenylalanine. Clonality was computed as 1 minus the Shannon entropy, with the entropy normalized by log2 of the number of productive unique TCRs. Scalp TCRbeta sequences were cross-referenced with sorted blood CD4 and CD8 repertoires so that the CD4 or CD8 identity of scalp clones could be inferred. TCRdb stores this immuneACCESS table with in-frame sequences only. Part of the clones is absent; in the studies checked, under half of the shortfall reflects unresolved V genes, and no reason is known for the rest. The DNA gave D and trimming, while V, J and clone size come from that table. The sample table holds about 270,000 clones, of which about 62% were seen once. The top ten clonotypes cover around 0.92% of the sample.

The paper as a whole reports these results and caveats: The treated cohort was small, with a single nonresponder, so links between baseline CD8+ expansion and response need larger studies. Compared with normal scalp, lesional scalp had higher clonality and more expanded CD8+ clones, particularly in alopecia totalis/universalis, a pattern that suggests antigenic drive. During tofacitinib treatment, many expanded lesional clones remained in scalp and blood, and this persistence may partly explain relapse after treatment is stopped. Resident alphabeta T cells in normal human skin are also sequenced, complicating scalp TCR repertoire analysis, unlike mouse skin dominated by gammadelta T cells. Compared with mice, TCR sequences shared between patients were less clear, possibly partly because of HLA diversity across the patient population. Tofacitinib significantly decreased scalp clonality and the number of expanded CD8+ clones among the top 100 scalp clones.

The treatment or condition label, as the study defines it: oral pan-JAK inhibitor, 5-10 mg twice daily. From alopecia areata patients, peripheral blood was collected along with lesional scalp punch biopsies. PBMCs were separated by density centrifugation and stained for CD3, CD4 and CD8, after which CD4+ and CD8+ T cells were sorted on a FACSAria. Here the chain combines TRBV7-2 and TRBJ2-7; TRBD2 is a weak D gene call, 5 bases matching. The sequence was collected from a human donor with alopecia areata. The sample in question was CD4+ T cells sorted from blood, obtained around week 52, from a patient treated with tofacitinib. DNA sequence: TGTGCCAGCAGCTTAGGACCAGGAGGCACCTACGAGCAGTACTTC. The resulting protein is CASSLGPGGTYEQYF.